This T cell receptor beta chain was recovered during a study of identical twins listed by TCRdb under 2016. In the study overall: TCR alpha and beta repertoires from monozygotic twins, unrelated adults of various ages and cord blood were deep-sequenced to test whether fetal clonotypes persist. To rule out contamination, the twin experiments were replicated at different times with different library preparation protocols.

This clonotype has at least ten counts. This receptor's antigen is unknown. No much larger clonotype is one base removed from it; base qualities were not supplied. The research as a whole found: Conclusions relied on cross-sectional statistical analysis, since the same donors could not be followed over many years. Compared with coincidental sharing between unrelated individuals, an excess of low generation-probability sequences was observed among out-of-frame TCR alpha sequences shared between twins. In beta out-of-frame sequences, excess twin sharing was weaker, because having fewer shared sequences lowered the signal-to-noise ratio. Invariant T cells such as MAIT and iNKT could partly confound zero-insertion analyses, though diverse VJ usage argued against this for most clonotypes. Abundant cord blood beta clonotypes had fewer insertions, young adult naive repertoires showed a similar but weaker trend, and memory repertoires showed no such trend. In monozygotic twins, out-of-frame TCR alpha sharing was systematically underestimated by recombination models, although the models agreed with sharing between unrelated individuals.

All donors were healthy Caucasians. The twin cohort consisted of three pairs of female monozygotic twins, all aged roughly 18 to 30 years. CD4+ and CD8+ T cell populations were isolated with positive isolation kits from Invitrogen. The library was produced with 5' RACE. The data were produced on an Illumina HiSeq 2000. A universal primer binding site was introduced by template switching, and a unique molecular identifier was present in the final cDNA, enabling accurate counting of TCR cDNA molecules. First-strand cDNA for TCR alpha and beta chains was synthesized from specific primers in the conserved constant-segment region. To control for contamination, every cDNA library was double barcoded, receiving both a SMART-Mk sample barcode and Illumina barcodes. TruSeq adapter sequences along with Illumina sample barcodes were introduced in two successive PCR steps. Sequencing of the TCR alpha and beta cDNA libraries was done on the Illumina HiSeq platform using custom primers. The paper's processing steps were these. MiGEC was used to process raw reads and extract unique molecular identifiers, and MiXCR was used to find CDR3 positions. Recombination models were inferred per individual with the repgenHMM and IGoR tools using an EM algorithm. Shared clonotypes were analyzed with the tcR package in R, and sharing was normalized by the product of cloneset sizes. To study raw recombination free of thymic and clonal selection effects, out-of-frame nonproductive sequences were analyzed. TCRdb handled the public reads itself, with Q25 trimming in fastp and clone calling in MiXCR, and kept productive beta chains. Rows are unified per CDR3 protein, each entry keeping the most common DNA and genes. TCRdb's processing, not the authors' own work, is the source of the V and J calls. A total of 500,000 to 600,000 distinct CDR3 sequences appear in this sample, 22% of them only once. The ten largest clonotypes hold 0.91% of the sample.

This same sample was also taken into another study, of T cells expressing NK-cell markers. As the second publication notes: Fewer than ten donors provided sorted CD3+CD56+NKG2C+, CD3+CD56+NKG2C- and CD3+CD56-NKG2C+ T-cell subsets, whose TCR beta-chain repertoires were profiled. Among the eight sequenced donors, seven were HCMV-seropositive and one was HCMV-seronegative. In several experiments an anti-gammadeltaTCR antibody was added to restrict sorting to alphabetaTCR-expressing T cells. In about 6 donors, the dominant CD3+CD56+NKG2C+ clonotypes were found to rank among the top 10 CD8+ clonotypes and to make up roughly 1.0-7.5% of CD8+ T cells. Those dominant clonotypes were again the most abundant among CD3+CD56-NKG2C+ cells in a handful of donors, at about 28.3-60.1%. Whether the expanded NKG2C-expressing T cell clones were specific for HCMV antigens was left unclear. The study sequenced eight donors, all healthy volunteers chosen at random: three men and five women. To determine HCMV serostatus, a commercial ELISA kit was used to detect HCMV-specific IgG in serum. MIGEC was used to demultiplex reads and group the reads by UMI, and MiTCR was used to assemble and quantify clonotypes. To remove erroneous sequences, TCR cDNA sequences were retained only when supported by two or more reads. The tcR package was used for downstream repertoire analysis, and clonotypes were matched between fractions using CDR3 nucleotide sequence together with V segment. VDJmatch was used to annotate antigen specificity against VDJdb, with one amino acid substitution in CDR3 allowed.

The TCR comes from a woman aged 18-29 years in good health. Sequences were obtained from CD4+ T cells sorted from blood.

At the DNA level, the sequence is TGTGCCATCAGTGCCTCGGGGAGGGATGAGCAGTTCTTC. The resulting protein is CAISASGRDEQFF. The chain uses TRBV10-3 and TRBJ2-1, and TRBD2 matches 7 of the central bases. Including cysteine and phenylalanine, the CDR3 has 13 amino acids. The read is trimmed to its CDR3 DNA, 39 bases read in frame from base 1. Relative to germline, V is missing 4 bases and J is missing 8 bases, with 5 bases of the junction outside any gene match. Sequences ENHRY (CDR1) and SYGVKD (CDR2) are obtained from the germline V gene.